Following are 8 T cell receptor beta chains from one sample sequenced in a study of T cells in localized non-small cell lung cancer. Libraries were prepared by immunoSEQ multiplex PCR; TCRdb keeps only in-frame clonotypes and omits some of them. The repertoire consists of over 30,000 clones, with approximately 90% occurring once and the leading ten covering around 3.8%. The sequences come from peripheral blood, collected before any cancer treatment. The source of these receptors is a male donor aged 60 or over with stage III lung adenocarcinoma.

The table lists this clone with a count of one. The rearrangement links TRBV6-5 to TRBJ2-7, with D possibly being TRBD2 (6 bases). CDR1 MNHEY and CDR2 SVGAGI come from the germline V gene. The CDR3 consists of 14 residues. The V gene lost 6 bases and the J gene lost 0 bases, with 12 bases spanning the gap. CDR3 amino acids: CASSRAGSSYEQYF. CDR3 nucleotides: TGTGCCAGCAGCCGAGCGGGTAGCTCCTACGAGCAGTACTTC.

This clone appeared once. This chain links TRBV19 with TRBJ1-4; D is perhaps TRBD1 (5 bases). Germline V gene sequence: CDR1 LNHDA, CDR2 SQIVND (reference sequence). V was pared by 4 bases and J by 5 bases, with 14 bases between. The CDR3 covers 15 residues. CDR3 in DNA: TGTGCCAGTAGTAGCGACAGCGCCCCAAATGAAAAACTGTTTTTT. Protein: CASSSDSAPNEKLFF.

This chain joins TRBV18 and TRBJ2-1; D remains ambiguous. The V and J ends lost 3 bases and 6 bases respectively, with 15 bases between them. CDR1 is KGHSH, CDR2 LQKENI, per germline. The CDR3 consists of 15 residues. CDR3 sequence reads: CASSPQSLKVNEQFF. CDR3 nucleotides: TGTGCCAGCTCACCTCAGAGCCTTAAGGTCAATGAGCAGTTCTTC. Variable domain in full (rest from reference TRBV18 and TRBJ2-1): NAGVMQNPRHLVRRRGQEARLRCSPMKGHSHVYWYRQLPEEGLKFMVYLQKENIIDESGMPKERFSAEFPKEGPSILRIQQVVRGDSAAYFCASSPQSLKVNEQFFGPGTRLTVL.

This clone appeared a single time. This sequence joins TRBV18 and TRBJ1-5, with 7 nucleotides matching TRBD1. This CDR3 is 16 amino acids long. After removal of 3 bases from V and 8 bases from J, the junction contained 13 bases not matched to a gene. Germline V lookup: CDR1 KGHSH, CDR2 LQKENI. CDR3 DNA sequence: TGTGCCAGCTCACCCCCACAAGACCAGGGGGGGAAGCCCCAGCATTTT. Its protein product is CASSPPQDQGGKPQHF.

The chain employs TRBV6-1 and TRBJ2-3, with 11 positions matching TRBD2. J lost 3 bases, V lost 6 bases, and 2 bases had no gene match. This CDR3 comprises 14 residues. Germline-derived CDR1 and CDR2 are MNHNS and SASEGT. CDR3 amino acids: CASSLAGGTDTQYF. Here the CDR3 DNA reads TGTGCCAGCAGCTTAGCGGGGGGGACAGATACGCAGTATTTT.

DNA of the CDR3: TGTGCCAGCTCACCAGTTGACTCACGCAATCAGCCCCAGCATTTT. Amino acid sequence: CASSPVDSRNQPQHF. The chain uses TRBV18 and TRBJ1-5, with no clear D. The germline V gene encodes CDR1 KGHSH and CDR2 LQKENI. The CDR3 has 15 residues. V lost 2 bases and J 2 bases, leaving 10 bases between the germline ends.

For the CDR3, the DNA is TGCGCCAGCAGCCCTGGGGGGACAGGGGCCGGAGGGGAGCTGTTTTTT. This codes for CASSPGGTGAGGELFF. The rearrangement uses TRBV5-1 and TRBJ2-2; 10 positions agree with TRBD1. V gave up 4 bases and J gave up 8 bases; unmatched junction bases: 11. Germline loops: CDR1 SGHRS, CDR2 YFSETQ. The CDR3 is 16 amino acids.

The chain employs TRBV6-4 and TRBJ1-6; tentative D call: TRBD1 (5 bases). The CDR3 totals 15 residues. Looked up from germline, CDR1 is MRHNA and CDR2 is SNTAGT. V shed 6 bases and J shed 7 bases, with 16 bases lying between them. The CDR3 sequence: CASRRDSLGNSPLHF. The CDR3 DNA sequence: TGTGCCAGCAGACGCGACAGCTTGGGAAATTCACCCCTCCACTTT.